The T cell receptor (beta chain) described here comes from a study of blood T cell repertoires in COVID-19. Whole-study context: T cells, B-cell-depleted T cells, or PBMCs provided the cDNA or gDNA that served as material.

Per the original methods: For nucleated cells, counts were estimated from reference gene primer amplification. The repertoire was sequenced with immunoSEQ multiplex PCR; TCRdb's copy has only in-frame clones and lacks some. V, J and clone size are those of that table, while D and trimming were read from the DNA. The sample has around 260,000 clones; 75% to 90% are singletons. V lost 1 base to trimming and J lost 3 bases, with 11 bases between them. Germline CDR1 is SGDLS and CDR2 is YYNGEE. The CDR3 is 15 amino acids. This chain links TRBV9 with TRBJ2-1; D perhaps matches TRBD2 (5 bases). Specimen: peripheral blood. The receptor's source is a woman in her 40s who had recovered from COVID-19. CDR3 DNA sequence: TGTGCCAGCAGCGTATTCAGCGGAGGCTACAATGAGCAGTTCTTC. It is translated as CASSVFSGGYNEQFF.